This T cell receptor beta chain is drawn from a study of TIL therapy for anti-PD-1-resistant metastatic lung cancer. Broader study findings: TIL clonotype persistence in blood showed no apparent association with response.

Sequencing used immunoSEQ v3. Libraries were prepared by immunoSEQ multiplex PCR; TCRdb keeps only in-frame clonotypes and omits some of them. Here the sample spans about 49,000 clones, around three quarters being singletons. This clone was seen only once. No antigen is known for it. Unmatched junction bases numbered 7, after V lost 2 bases and J lost 7 bases. CDR3 size: 15 residues. From germline, CDR1 is MGHDK and CDR2 SYGVNS. Time point given: pre-treatment sample, taken before nivolumab and TIL therapy. The TCR originated in a man between 65 and 85 years old with non-small cell lung cancer. The chain combines TRBV25-1 with TRBJ2-1; 8 nucleotides match TRBD2. The starting material was blood, obtained at baseline. The CDR3 sequence: CASSEESSGWNEQFF. As DNA, the CDR3 is TGTGCCAGCAGTGAAGAGTCTAGCGGGTGGAATGAGCAGTTCTTC.